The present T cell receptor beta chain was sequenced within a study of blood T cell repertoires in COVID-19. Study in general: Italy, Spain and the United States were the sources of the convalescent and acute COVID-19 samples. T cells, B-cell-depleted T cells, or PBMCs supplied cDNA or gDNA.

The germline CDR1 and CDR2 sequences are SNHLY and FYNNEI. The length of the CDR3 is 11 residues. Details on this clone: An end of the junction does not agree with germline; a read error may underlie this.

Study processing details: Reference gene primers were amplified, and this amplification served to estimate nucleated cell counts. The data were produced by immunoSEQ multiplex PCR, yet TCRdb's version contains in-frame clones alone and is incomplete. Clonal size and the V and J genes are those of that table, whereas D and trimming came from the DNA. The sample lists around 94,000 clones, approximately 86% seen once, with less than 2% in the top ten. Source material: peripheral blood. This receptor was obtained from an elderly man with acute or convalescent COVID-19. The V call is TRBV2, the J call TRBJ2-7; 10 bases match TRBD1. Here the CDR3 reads CASGLTGTGAF. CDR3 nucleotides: TGTGCCAGCGGCTTGACCGGGACAGGGGCCTTC.